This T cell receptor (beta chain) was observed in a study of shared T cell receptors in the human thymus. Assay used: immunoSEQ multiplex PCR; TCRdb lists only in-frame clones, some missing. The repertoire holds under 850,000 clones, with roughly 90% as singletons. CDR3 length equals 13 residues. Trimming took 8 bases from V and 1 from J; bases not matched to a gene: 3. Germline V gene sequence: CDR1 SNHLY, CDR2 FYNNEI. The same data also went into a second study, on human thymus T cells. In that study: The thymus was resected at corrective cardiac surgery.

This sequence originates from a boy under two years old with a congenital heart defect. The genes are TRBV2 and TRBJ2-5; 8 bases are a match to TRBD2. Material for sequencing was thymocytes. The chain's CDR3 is CASVGTSQETQYF. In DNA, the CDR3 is TGTGCCAGCGTGGGGACTAGCCAAGAGACCCAGTACTTC.